This is a list of T cell receptor beta chains from one sample in a study of Graves' ophthalmopathy and Graves' hyperthyroidism. TCRdb re-analysed the multiplex PCR reads in MiXCR, keeping a single row per CDR3 protein. Seen here are roughly 500,000 distinct CDR3 sequences, over 13% observed once, and the top ten hold roughly 10%. Sequenced sample: blood. These receptor sequences come from a woman aged 25 to 39 with Graves' ophthalmopathy. The CDR3 runs from the conserved cysteine through the conserved F or W. The D gene is left open where the match is weak. Clone sizes are given selectively: once, few, many, or a class where the clone is expanded.

>many|TRBJ2-5|TRBD1|TRBV19
TGTGCCAGTAGCACAGGGGATGGGGAGACCCAGTACTTC
CASSTGDGETQYF
>many|TRBJ1-5|TRBD1|TRBV6-2/TRBV6-3
TGTGCCAGCAGAGCGGGGACAGGGGGAAATAATCAGCCCCAGCATTTT
CASRAGTGGNNQPQHF
>many|TRBJ2-4|-|TRBV11-2
TGTGCCAGCAGCTTACGATTTACCCTAGCCAAAAACATTCAGTACTTC
CASSLRFTLAKNIQYF
>many|TRBJ1-2|TRBD1|TRBV30
TGTGCCTGCAGAGGGACAGGGGGCGGTGGCTACACCTTC
CACRGTGGGGYTF
>few|TRBJ2-4|-|TRBV3-1
TGTGCCAGCAGCCAAGATCCAGCCCGAGCGGGCATTCAGTACTTC
CASSQDPARAGIQYF
>many|TRBJ1-1|-|TRBV19
TGTGCCAGTAGTTCAGGAGTGGGCACTGAAGCTTTCTTT
CASSSGVGTEAFF
>many|TRBJ1-1|-|TRBV6-1
TGTGCCAGCAGCCGCGCGGGGAACACTGAAGCTTTCTTT
CASSRAGNTEAFF
>-|TRBJ1-6|-|TRBV28
TGTGCCAGCACCGAGGGGGGCCTTCATAATTCACCCCTCCACTTT
CASTEGGLHNSPLHF
>-|TRBJ2-7|-|TRBV12-3/TRBV12-4
TGTGCCAGCAGAAGGACACTATACGAGCAGTACTTC
CASRRTLYEQYF
>many|TRBJ2-7|TRBD1|TRBV7-9
TGTGCCAGCAGCTTACAGGGGGCGCATCCCGAGCAGTACTTC
CASSLQGAHPEQYF
>many|TRBJ2-5|TRBD2|TRBV27
TGTGCCAGCAGCACGCGGGCGGGAGAACGTGGAGAGACCCAGTACTTC
CASSTRAGERGETQYF
>many|TRBJ2-7|TRBD1|TRBV4-1
TGCGCCAGCAGTAAAGGACAGGGGCCCGAGCAGTACTTC
CASSKGQGPEQYF
>many|TRBJ1-2|-|TRBV13
TGTGCCAGCAGCTTCGAAGTTAACTATGGCTACACCTTC
CASSFEVNYGYTF
>-|TRBJ1-1|-|TRBV6-2/TRBV6-3
TGTGCCAGCAGTTACGGTCGTCAGGGAGGCACTGAAGCTTTCTTT
CASSYGRQGGTEAFF
>many|TRBJ1-2|-|TRBV6-5
TGTGCCAGCAGTTTCTCCCCGGGGGGAAACTATGGCTACACCTTC
CASSFSPGGNYGYTF
>many|TRBJ1-1|-|TRBV6-5
TGTGCCAGCAGTTTTTGGCAGAACACTGAAGCTTTCTTT
CASSFWQNTEAFF
>-|TRBJ1-6|TRBD1|TRBV4-1
TGCTCCAGCAGCAGTGACAGGGACCGGGGTTCACCCCTCCACTTT
CSSSSDRDRGSPLHF
>many|TRBJ2-7|TRBD2|TRBV4-1
TGCGCCAGCAGGACCACTAGCGGGGGGGCGGGGGAGCAGTACTTC
CASRTTSGGAGEQYF
>-|TRBJ1-1|-|TRBV9
TGTGCCAGCAGCGTAGCTTCACAGTTCATGAACACTGAAGCTTTCTTT
CASSVASQFMNTEAFF
>many|TRBJ2-7|TRBD2|TRBV10-3
TGTGCCACCAGTGAGTCTAGCGGGAATCACGAGCAGTACTTC
CATSESSGNHEQYF
>many|TRBJ2-7|TRBD2|TRBV20-1
TGCAGTGCGTCAGCCCCGGGACTAGCGGGAGGCTACGAGCAGTACTTC
CSASAPGLAGGYEQYF
>many|TRBJ1-2|-|TRBV10-3
TGTGCCGTTGGACAGACTAACTATGGCTACACCTTC
CAVGQTNYGYTF
>many|TRBJ1-5|-|TRBV3-1
TGTGCCAGCAGCCAAGTCAATCAGCCCCAGCATTTT
CASSQVNQPQHF
>-|TRBJ2-7|TRBD1|TRBV12-3/TRBV12-4
TGTGCCAGCAGTGGAGACAGGGGTTTACCCTACGAGCAGTACTTC
CASSGDRGLPYEQYF
>many|TRBJ1-2|TRBD1|TRBV5-6
TGTGCCAGCAGCTCGGGACAGGGAATTGATGGCTACACCTTC
CASSSGQGIDGYTF
>many|TRBJ1-2|TRBD1|TRBV20-1
TGCAGTGCTAGGGGGGAGACAGGGGATGGCTACACCTTC
CSARGETGDGYTF
>many|TRBJ1-1|TRBD1|TRBV12-3/TRBV12-4
TGTGCCAGCATTTGGACAGGGCTGGGCACTGAAGCTTTCTTT
CASIWTGLGTEAFF
>many|TRBJ2-5|-|TRBV6-1
TGTGCCAGCAGTCGCCCACAGGGTTGGCAAGAGACCCAGTACTTC
CASSRPQGWQETQYF
>many|TRBJ2-2|-|TRBV6-1
TGTGCCAGCAGTGAAGGCGACCACACCGGGGAGCTGTTTTTT
CASSEGDHTGELFF
>many|TRBJ1-5|-|TRBV6-1
TGTGCCAGCAGCGATCAGGGGATGATGGTAAGCAATCAGCCCCAGCATTTT
CASSDQGMMVSNQPQHF
>many|TRBJ1-5|-|TRBV15
TGTGCCACCAGCAGAGGGTTCAGGGGCAATCAGCCCCAGCATTTT
CATSRGFRGNQPQHF
>many|TRBJ1-2|TRBD1|TRBV5-4
TGTGCCAGCAGCCGAGGGACAGGGGGGCCCTATGGCTACACCTTC
CASSRGTGGPYGYTF
>few|TRBJ1-2|-|TRBV30
TGTGCCTGGAGTGTACTGGTATACAGGGAGAAAGTGGGCTATGGCTACACCTTC
CAWSVLVYREKVGYGYTF
>few|TRBJ2-2|-|TRBV11-2
TGTGCCAGCAGCTTATCAGTTAAAGGACAACAGAACACCGGGGAGCTGTTTTTT
CASSLSVKGQQNTGELFF
>many|TRBJ2-5|-|TRBV6-5
TGTGCCAGCAGTTACTCGAAGGGGCAAGGACAGTACTTC
CASSYSKGQGQYF
>-|TRBJ1-2|-|TRBV18
TGTGCCAGCTCACCCGGACAGATGAACTATGGCTACACCTTC
CASSPGQMNYGYTF
>many|TRBJ1-1|-|TRBV2
TGTGCCAGTACGAGGGCTGGGAGGAACACTGAAGCTTTCTTT
CASTRAGRNTEAFF
>many|TRBJ2-2|-|TRBV20-1
TGCAGTGCTAGAGATCCCGCGGGGAAGGGCGGGGAGCTGTTTTTT
CSARDPAGKGGELFF
>-|TRBJ1-2|-|TRBV30
TGTGCCTGGACCCCTGGGGGGGCCGCTGGCTACACCTTC
CAWTPGGAAGYTF
>many|TRBJ2-2|-|TRBV12-3/TRBV12-4
TGTGCCGGTAGACTGGGACAGAACACCGGGGAGCTGTTTTTT
CAGRLGQNTGELFF
>-|TRBJ1-2|TRBD1|TRBV12-3/TRBV12-4
TGTGCCAGCAGTTCCGGGACAGGATTGGATGGCTACACCTTC
CASSSGTGLDGYTF
>-|TRBJ2-4|-|TRBV12-3/TRBV12-4
TGTGCCAGCAGTTCCCCGGCAGGGGTAGCCAAAAACATTCAGTACTTC
CASSSPAGVAKNIQYF
>many|TRBJ2-5|TRBD1|TRBV5-6
TGTGCCAGCAGATTACAGGACAGGGAGACCCAGTACTTC
CASRLQDRETQYF
>many|TRBJ1-5|-|TRBV12-3/TRBV12-4
TGTGCCAGCAGTTTAGTCAATCAGCCCCAGCATTTT
CASSLVNQPQHF
>many|TRBJ2-2|TRBD2|TRBV27
TGTGCCAGCACCACCTGGCTAGCGGGAACCGGGGAGCTGTTTTTT
CASTTWLAGTGELFF
>-|TRBJ2-2|-|TRBV13
TGTGCCAGCAGCGCTCCTCTGTCGGGACGGTACCCATCCTGGAACACCGGGGAGCTGTTTTTT
CASSAPLSGRYPSWNTGELFF
>many|TRBJ2-7|-|TRBV29-1
TGCAGCGTTGATGCGGACAGTTCCTACGAGCAGTACTTC
CSVDADSSYEQYF
>-|TRBJ1-5|-|TRBV20-1
TGCAGTGCTAGAGATCCGGCCTCCGGCAGGCAGCCCCAGCATTTT
CSARDPASGRQPQHF